The 26 T cell receptor beta chains reported below all come from one sample, sequenced in a study of blood T cell repertoires in COVID-19 (dated by TCRdb to 2020 to 2021). To prepare the library, the immunoSEQ multiplex PCR assay was applied. Here the immuneACCESS table is served through TCRdb, limited to in-frame sequences with V and J called. Missing clones are a known gap in these copies; in checked studies unresolved V genes cover under half, and the rest lacks a known reason. This sample comprises approximately 220,000 clones, 85% of them detected only once. The top ten clones comprise roughly a sixth of the sample. Material for sequencing was PBMCs or T cells enriched from blood (not recorded which). Every receptor here comes from a man between 35 and 55 years old who had recovered from COVID-19.

This clone was counted at least ten times. This rearrangement joins TRBV4-2 to TRBJ2-6; TRBD2 is a possible D gene (6 bases). The length of the CDR3 is 18 residues. The V end lost 0 bases, the J end lost 1 base, and 13 bases lay between the germline ends. Looked up from germline, CDR1 is LGHNA and CDR2 is YNFKEQ. The CDR3 spells CASSQEGIAGSGANVLTF. Here the CDR3 DNA reads TGTGCCAGCAGCCAAGAGGGAATTGCGGGGTCTGGGGCCAACGTCCTGACTTTC.

The chain has TRBV3-1 (or the pseudogene TRBV3-2) and TRBJ2-7; TRBD1 agrees at 11 bases. The ends lost 5 bases at V and 4 bases at J; junction bases unmatched: 1. From germline, CDR1 is LGHDT and CDR2 YNNKEL (reference sequence). The CDR3 is made up of 13 amino acids. This CDR3 is CASSGDRGYEQYF. The CDR3 DNA is TGTGCCAGCAGCGGGGACAGGGGGTACGAGCAGTACTTC.

This sequence joins TRBV10-3 and TRBJ1-3; D perhaps matches TRBD1 (5 bases). Germline assignment: CDR1 ENHRY and CDR2 SYGVKD. V was cut by 0 bases and J by 1 base, with 7 bases left in between. This CDR3 region has 15 residues. The CDR3 DNA reads TGTGCCATCAGTGAGTCGACAGCTTCTGGAAACACCATATATTTT. It codes for CAISESTASGNTIYF.

This chain links TRBV11-2 with TRBJ1-1; no definite D call. Germline CDR1 reads SGHAT; CDR2 reads FQNNGV. Trimming cost V 5 bases and J 6 bases, with 7 bases left between them. The CDR3 spans 11 residues. CDR3 in amino acids: CASSQAAEAFF. CDR3 DNA sequence: TGTGCCAGCAGCCAGGCCGCTGAAGCTTTCTTT.

This chain joins TRBV5-4 and TRBJ2-1, with TRBD2 matching 13 bases. V shed 0 bases and J 7 bases; nucleotides not matched to a gene: 7. Germline-derived CDR1 and CDR2 are SGHNT and YYREEE (reference sequence). CDR3 size: 17 residues. The CDR3 here is CASSLARTSGSMNEQFF. The CDR3 coding sequence is TGTGCCAGCAGCTTGGCCCGGACTAGCGGGAGTATGAATGAGCAGTTCTTC.

This chain links TRBV19 with TRBJ2-1; 9 nucleotides align to TRBD1. The J segment lost 6 bases and the V segment lost 6 bases, leaving 9 bases of the junction unmatched. The CDR3 covers 15 residues. Germline V gives CDR1 LNHDA, CDR2 SQIVND (reference sequence). The CDR3 region is CASRPGTGSRNEQFF. The CDR3 nucleotides read TGTGCCAGTAGACCCGGGACAGGGTCTCGCAATGAGCAGTTCTTC.

This clone was seen a few times. V usage is TRBV11-2 and J usage is TRBJ1-1; 11 bases fit TRBD1. J lost 5 bases, V lost 4 bases, and 3 bases had no gene match. The germline V gene encodes CDR1 SGHAT and CDR2 FQNNGV. CDR3 length equals 14 residues. CDR3 residues: CASSWTGGKTEAFF. Written as DNA, the CDR3 is TGTGCCAGCAGCTGGACAGGGGGCAAGACTGAAGCTTTCTTT.

The rearrangement joins TRBV6-5 to TRBJ1-4, with 9 bases identical to TRBD1. Trimming took 4 bases from V and 7 from J; bases not matched to a gene: 4. Per germline, CDR1 MNHEY and CDR2 SVGAGI. The CDR3 length is 14 residues. This chain's CDR3 is CASSSADRGEKLFF. In DNA form, the CDR3 reads TGTGCCAGCAGTTCCGCGGACAGGGGTGAAAAACTGTTTTTT.

This clone was seen at least ten times. The rearrangement links TRBV5-5 to TRBJ2-1; 8 bases fit TRBD1. CDR1 is SGHKS, CDR2 YYEKEE, per germline (reference sequence). Germline trimming cut 4 bases from V and 3 bases from J; bases unmatched to any gene: 3. The CDR3 is made up of 14 amino acids. This CDR3 reads CASSPDRVYNEQFF. CDR3 DNA: TGTGCCAGCAGCCCGGACAGGGTCTACAATGAGCAGTTCTTC.

This chain links TRBV7-9 with TRBJ2-2, with 7 nucleotides matching TRBD2. The CDR3 is made up of 15 amino acids. After removal of 4 bases from V and 5 bases from J, the junction contained 7 bases not matched to a gene. Germline V gene sequence: CDR1 SEHNR, CDR2 FQNEAQ (reference sequence). The CDR3 nucleotides are TGTGCCAGCAGCTGGTTTTCGGGGGGTACCGGGGAGCTGTTTTTT. As protein: CASSWFSGGTGELFF.

This clone was seen once. V and J are TRBV18 and TRBJ2-7, with 9 positions matching TRBD1. Germline V CDR1 and CDR2: KGHSH, LQKENI. J was trimmed by 7 bases and V by 5 bases; bases with no gene match: 12. CDR3 length equals 15 residues. The CDR3 loop is CASSSEGQGRWEQYF. In DNA, the CDR3 is TGTGCCAGCTCATCCGAGGGACAGGGTCGTTGGGAGCAGTACTTC.

The chain recombines TRBV15 with TRBJ2-3; the match to TRBD2 covers 10 bases. The CDR3 has 16 amino acids. CDR1 is LNHNV, CDR2 YYDKDF, per germline (reference sequence). Trimming took 8 bases from V and 6 from J; bases not matched to a gene: 14. This CDR3 reads CATCLRASGSGDTQYF. CDR3 sequence (DNA): TGTGCCACCTGTTTGAGGGCTAGCGGGAGTGGGGATACGCAGTATTTT.

The chain uses TRBV27 and TRBJ2-2, with 7 bases fitting TRBD2. The CDR3 covers 14 residues. Germline V gives CDR1 MNHEY, CDR2 SMNVEV (reference sequence). Trimming cost V 6 bases and J 5 bases; bases outside gene matches: 6. The CDR3 nucleotides read TGTGCCAGCAGCCTCTGGGGGGGAACCGGGGAGCTGTTTTTT. This translates into CASSLWGGTGELFF.

The chain carries TRBV19 and TRBJ2-2, with a possible D match to TRBD2 (5 bases). The germline V and J ends were trimmed by 3 bases and 3 bases, with 14 bases remaining between them. Germline CDR1 and CDR2: LNHDA and SQIVND (reference sequence). CDR3 length: 16 residues. CDR3 in amino acids: CASSIDGGLDTGELFF. CDR3 in DNA: TGTGCCAGTAGTATCGACGGAGGTCTAGACACCGGGGAGCTGTTTTTT. Full variable domain (outside the CDR3, taken from reference TRBV19 and TRBJ2-2): DGGITQSPKYLFRKEGQNVTLSCEQNLNHDAMYWYRQDPGQGLRLIYYSQIVNDFQKGDIAEGYSVSREKKESFPLTVTSAQKNPTAFYLCASSIDGGLDTGELFFGEGSRLTVL.

This clone appeared a single time. The V and J genes are TRBV29-1 and TRBJ2-3, with TRBD1 matching over 7 bases. Germline CDR1 is SQVTM and CDR2 is ANQGSEA. The length of the CDR3 is 15 residues. The V gene end was trimmed by 0 bases and the J gene end by 1 base; junction bases not matched to a gene: 4. The DNA of the CDR3 is TGCAGCGTTGAAGACCCTGACAGGGGCACAGATACGCAGTATTTT. This translates into CSVEDPDRGTDTQYF.

This clone has a handful of counts. V and J are TRBV30 and TRBJ2-1; 12 bases match TRBD2. V was pared by 5 bases and J by 7 bases, with 9 bases of the junction left unmatched. Germline CDR1 and CDR2: GTSNPN and SVGIG (reference sequence). The CDR3 contains 15 residues. The CDR3 here is CAWSRLGLAGNEQFF. Written as DNA, the CDR3 is TGTGCCTGGTCCCGCTTGGGACTAGCGGGTAATGAGCAGTTCTTC.

This chain joins TRBV7-8 and TRBJ2-1; possibly TRBD1 for D (6 bases). The CDR3 length is 13 residues. The V and J ends lost 4 bases and 8 bases respectively, with 12 bases between them. Germline V gene lookup returns CDR1 SGHVS and CDR2 FQNEAQ. CDR3: CASSSLDSYEQFF. The CDR3 region has the DNA TGTGCCAGCAGCTCCTTGGACAGCTATGAGCAGTTCTTC.

The chain carries TRBV7-3 and TRBJ2-1; D is possibly TRBD2 (5 bases). The length of the CDR3 is 14 residues. Germline-derived CDR1 and CDR2 are SGHTA and FQGTGA. V was shortened by 5 bases and J by 5 bases, with 13 bases between the two germline ends. CDR3 DNA: TGTGCCAGCAGCAAGGACTCGAGCGACAATGAGCAGTTCTTC. Translating gives CASSKDSSDNEQFF.

This clone was counted a single time. The chain carries TRBV12-5 and TRBJ1-4, with 10 nucleotides matching TRBD1. Per the germline V gene, CDR1 is LGHNT and CDR2 is FRNRAP. J lost 7 bases, V lost 0 bases, and 8 bases had no gene match. This CDR3 contains 17 residues. In DNA form, the CDR3 reads TGTGCTAGTGGTTTGGTACCACCGGGACAGGGGATTGAAAAACTGTTTTTT. Its translation is CASGLVPPGQGIEKLFF.

This clone was seen more than once but under ten times. The chain combines TRBV19 with TRBJ1-2; 8 positions match TRBD1. Looked up from germline, CDR1 is LNHDA and CDR2 is SQIVND (reference sequence). This CDR3 contains 15 residues. The V gene end was trimmed by 8 bases and the J gene end by 3 bases; junction bases not matched to a gene: 11. The CDR3 loop reads CASVSGLGQDYGYTF. As DNA, the CDR3 is TGTGCCAGTGTCAGCGGGTTGGGACAGGACTATGGCTACACCTTC.

This clone occurred once. Other DNA sequences in the same sample also yield this CDR3. The J gene is TRBJ2-3, the V gene TRBV7-2; TRBD2 matches at 15 bases. The CDR3 totals 16 residues. Germline CDR1 is SGHTA and CDR2 is FQGNSA. The ends lost 3 bases at V and 4 bases at J; junction bases unmatched: 2. CDR3 DNA: TGTGCCAGCAGCTTGGGACTAGCGGGAGGTGCAGATACGCAGTATTTT. This codes for CASSLGLAGGADTQYF.

The chain carries TRBV10-1 and TRBJ2-2, with TRBD2 identical over 10 bases. Germline V gives CDR1 WNHNN, CDR2 SYGVQD (reference sequence). The CDR3 contains 16 residues. The trim removed 5 bases at V and 0 bases at J, leaving 3 bases unmatched. The CDR3 nucleotides are TGCGCCAGCAGTCCCAGCGGGAGGGCGAACACCGGGGAGCTGTTTTTT. Residues: CASSPSGRANTGELFF.

The chain joins TRBV5-4 to TRBJ1-4, with a tentative D call TRBD1 (5 bases). The germline V and J ends were trimmed by 0 bases and 7 bases, with 10 bases remaining between them. CDR1 SGHNT and CDR2 YYREEE come from the germline V gene (reference sequence). The CDR3 runs 14 residues. The CDR3 region is CASSLDQGAEKLFF. The CDR3 DNA is TGTGCCAGCAGCTTGGATCAGGGCGCTGAAAAACTGTTTTTT.

The chain has TRBV2 and TRBJ2-7; TRBD1 agrees at 8 bases. From germline, CDR1 is SNHLY and CDR2 FYNNEI. This CDR3 is 13 amino acids long. Trimming removed 10 bases from V and 3 bases from J; junction bases left unmatched: 8. CDR3 loop: CAIRTGLHYEQYF. CDR3 coding DNA: TGTGCCATCCGGACAGGGTTACACTACGAGCAGTACTTC. The whole variable domain, remainder taken from reference TRBV2 and TRBJ2-7, is EPEVTQTPSHQVTQMGQEVILRCVPISNHLYFYWYRQILGQKVEFLVSFYNNEISEKSEIFDDQFSVERPDGSNFTLKIRSTKLEDSAMYFCAIRTGLHYEQYFGPGTRLTVT.

In its sample, this clone was seen once. The genes are TRBV14 and TRBJ2-1; 10 bases match TRBD2. The CDR3 is 14 residues long. V lost 3 bases to trimming and J lost 7 bases; unmatched junction nucleotides: 3. CDR1 is SGHDN and CDR2 is FVKESK in the germline V gene. The CDR3 DNA follows: TGTGCCAGCAGCCACCTAGCGGGAGTTAATGAGCAGTTCTTC. As protein: CASSHLAGVNEQFF.

The chain recombines TRBV27 with TRBJ2-1; 12 nucleotides align to TRBD2. CDR3 length equals 15 residues. Germline CDR1 is MNHEY and CDR2 is SMNVEV (reference sequence). Losses at the gene ends were 5 bases for V and 6 bases for J; bases not matched to a gene: 5. The CDR3 protein is CASSPGTSGLNEQFF. The CDR3 DNA reads as TGTGCCAGCAGTCCTGGGACTAGCGGGCTCAATGAGCAGTTCTTC.